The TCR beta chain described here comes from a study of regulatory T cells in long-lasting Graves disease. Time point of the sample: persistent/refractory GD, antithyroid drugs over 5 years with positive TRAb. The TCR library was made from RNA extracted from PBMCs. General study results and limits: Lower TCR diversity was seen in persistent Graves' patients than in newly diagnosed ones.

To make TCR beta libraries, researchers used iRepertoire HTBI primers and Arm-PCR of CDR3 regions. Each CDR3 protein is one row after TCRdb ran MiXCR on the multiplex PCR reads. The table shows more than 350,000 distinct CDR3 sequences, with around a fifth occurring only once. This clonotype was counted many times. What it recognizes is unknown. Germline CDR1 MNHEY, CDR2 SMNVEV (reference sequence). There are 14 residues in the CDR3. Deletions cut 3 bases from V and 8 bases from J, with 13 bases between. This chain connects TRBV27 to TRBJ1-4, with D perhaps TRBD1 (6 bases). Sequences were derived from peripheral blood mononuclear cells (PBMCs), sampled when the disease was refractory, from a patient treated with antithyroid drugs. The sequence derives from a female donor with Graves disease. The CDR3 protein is CASSFAGESEKLFF. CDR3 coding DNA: TGTGCCAGCAGTTTTGCAGGGGAGAGCGAAAAACTGTTTTTT.